This T cell receptor (beta chain) was found in a study of T cells in Graves' hyperthyroidism and ophthalmopathy. TCR beta CDR3 regions were amplified from RNA. Initially, a first-round RT-PCR of the TCR CDR3 employed the HTBI primer set. MiXCR, run by TCRdb on the multiplex PCR reads, gives a single entry per CDR3 protein. The data hold roughly 500,000 distinct CDR3 sequences, with 24% observed a single time. Note on this clonotype: Its antigen is as yet unknown.

Findings and caveats of the study: Most thyroid clonotypes with frequency above 0.001 were detected in blood.

There are 17 residues in the CDR3. Trimming took 0 bases from V and 2 from J, leaving 16 bases between them. The germline V gene encodes CDR1 SGHAT and CDR2 FQDESV (reference sequence). V is TRBV11-1 and J is TRBJ1-2, with D possibly TRBD1 on 5 matching bases. The sequenced sample was blood. The clonotype comes from a woman aged 30 to 39 with Graves' ophthalmopathy. CDR3 in amino acids: CASSLAGVAGLNYGYTF. The CDR3 nucleotides read TGTGCCAGCAGCTTAGCAGGCGTGGCAGGGCTAAACTATGGCTACACCTTC.